The rows below give T cell receptor beta chains drawn from one sample of a study of T cell changes during pregnancy in multiple sclerosis. Sequencing used immunoSEQ multiplex PCR; TCRdb keeps in-frame clones, though not all of them. Of some 70,000 clones in the sample, 90% were seen once. Material: peripheral blood, obtained in the third trimester of pregnancy. The receptor set was obtained from a female donor with multiple sclerosis, enrolled in a pregnancy study. Both conserved end residues are part of each CDR3. The D gene is left open where the match is weak. Size values are once, few and many counts, or a class for expanded clones, and some rows have none.

>TRBV13|NA|TRBJ1-2|NA
CASSLGGRGYGYTF
TGTGCCAGCAGCTTAGGGGGCCGGGGCTATGGCTACACCTTC
>TRBV27|NA|TRBJ2-1|TRBD1
CASSLGTGSYNEQFF
TGTGCCAGCAGTTTAGGGACAGGGTCCTACAATGAGCAGTTCTTC
>TRBV4-3|NA|TRBJ2-7|NA
CASSQDLGGSGGSYEQYF
TGCGCCAGCAGCCAAGACTTAGGAGGGTCGGGCGGCTCCTACGAGCAGTACTTC
>TRBV9|NA|TRBJ2-3|NA
CASSVETSVSRDTQYF
TGTGCCAGCAGCGTAGAGACAAGTGTAAGTCGTGATACGCAGTATTTT
>TRBV9|NA|TRBJ2-1|TRBD2
CASSTSGSTDEQFF
TGTGCCAGCAGCACCAGCGGGAGCACCGATGAGCAGTTCTTC
>TRBV27|NA|TRBJ2-1|TRBD2
CASSLLLAGGPNEQFF
TGTGCCAGCAGTTTATTACTAGCGGGAGGGCCGAATGAGCAGTTCTTC
>TRBV9|NA|TRBJ2-1|NA
CASSVKAGDSYNEQFF
TGTGCCAGCAGCGTAAAGGCGGGTGACTCCTACAATGAGCAGTTCTTC
>TRBV5-1|NA|TRBJ2-7|TRBD1
CASSPGQGAYEQYF
TGCGCCAGCAGCCCAGGACAGGGGGCCTACGAGCAGTACTTC
>TRBV27|NA|TRBJ1-5|TRBD1
CASSSGQGNQPQHF
TGTGCCAGCAGTTCGGGACAGGGCAATCAGCCCCAGCATTTT
>TRBV27|NA|TRBJ1-1|TRBD1
CASTHFPGQGASAFF
TGTGCCAGCACCCATTTCCCGGGACAGGGGGCGTCGGCTTTCTTT
>TRBV4-2|once|TRBJ2-7|TRBD2
CASSQDSASGGYEQYF
TGTGCCAGCAGCCAAGATAGCGCTAGCGGGGGGTACGAGCAGTACTTC
>TRBV2|NA|TRBJ2-1|TRBD2
CASSESSGRVTCPVF
TGTGCCAGCAGTGAATCTAGCGGGAGGGTCACCTGTCCCGTCTTC
>TRBV30|once|TRBJ2-7|TRBD2
CAWGLAGASYEQYF
TGTGCCTGGGGGCTAGCGGGGGCGTCCTACGAGCAGTACTTC
>TRBV18|few|TRBJ1-3|NA
CASSPENHQGTIYF
TGTGCCAGCTCACCGGAGAACCACCAGGGCACCATATATTTT
>TRBV5-4|NA|TRBJ2-2|TRBD2
CASRRLAGGHTGELFF
TGTGCCAGCAGGAGACTAGCGGGAGGCCACACCGGGGAGCTGTTTTTT
>TRBV18|NA|TRBJ1-5|NA
CASSSAGGAVVPQHF
TGTGCCAGCTCATCGGCTGGAGGGGCGGTGGTTCCCCAGCATTTT
>TRBV5-1|NA|TRBJ2-1|TRBD1
CAVQGARGDEQFF
TGCGCCGTCCAGGGGGCGCGGGGCGATGAGCAGTTCTTC
>TRBV10-3|NA|TRBJ2-7|TRBD2
CAISDPTSGRGYEQYF
TGTGCCATCAGTGACCCGACTAGCGGGAGAGGTTACGAGCAGTACTTC
>TRBV4-1|NA|TRBJ2-7|NA
CASSQEFSVDWYYEQYF
TGCGCCAGCAGCCAAGAGTTTTCAGTCGACTGGTACTACGAGCAGTACTTC
>TRBV9|few|TRBJ1-5|TRBD1
CASSADTGGAEPQHF
TGTGCCAGCAGCGCGGACACAGGGGGCGCGGAGCCCCAGCATTTT
>TRBV19|NA|TRBJ2-2|NA
CASWADTGELFF
TGTGCCAGTTGGGCCGACACCGGGGAGCTGTTTTTT
>TRBV19|NA|TRBJ1-4|TRBD1
CASTTGGEKLFF
TGTGCCAGTACAACAGGGGGTGAAAAACTGTTTTTT